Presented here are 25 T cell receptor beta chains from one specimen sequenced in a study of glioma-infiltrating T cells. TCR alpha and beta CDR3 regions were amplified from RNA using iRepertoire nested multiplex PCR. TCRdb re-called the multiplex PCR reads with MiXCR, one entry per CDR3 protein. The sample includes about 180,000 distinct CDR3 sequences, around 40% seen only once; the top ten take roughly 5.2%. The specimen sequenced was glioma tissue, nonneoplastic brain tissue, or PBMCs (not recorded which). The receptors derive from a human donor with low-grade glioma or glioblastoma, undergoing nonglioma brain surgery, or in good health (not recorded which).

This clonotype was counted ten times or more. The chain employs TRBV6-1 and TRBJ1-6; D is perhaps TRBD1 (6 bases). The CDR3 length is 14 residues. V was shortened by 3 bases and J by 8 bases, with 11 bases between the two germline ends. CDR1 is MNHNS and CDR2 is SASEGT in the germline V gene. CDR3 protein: CASSEWDKYSPLHF. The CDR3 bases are TGTGCCAGCAGTGAGTGGGACAAGTATTCACCCCTCCACTTT.

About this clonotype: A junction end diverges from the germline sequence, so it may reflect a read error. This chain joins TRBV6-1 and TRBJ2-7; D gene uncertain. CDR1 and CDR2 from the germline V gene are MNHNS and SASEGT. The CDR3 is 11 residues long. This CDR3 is CASSERTERYF. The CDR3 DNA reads TGTGCCAGCAGTGAAAGGACCGAGCGGTACTTC.

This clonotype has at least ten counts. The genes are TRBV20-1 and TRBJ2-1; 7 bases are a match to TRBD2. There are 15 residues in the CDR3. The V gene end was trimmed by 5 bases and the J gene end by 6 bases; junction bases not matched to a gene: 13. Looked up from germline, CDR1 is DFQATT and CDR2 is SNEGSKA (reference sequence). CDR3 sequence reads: CSAQTGRERFNEQFF. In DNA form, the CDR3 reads TGCAGTGCTCAGACGGGGCGGGAGCGCTTCAATGAGCAGTTCTTC.

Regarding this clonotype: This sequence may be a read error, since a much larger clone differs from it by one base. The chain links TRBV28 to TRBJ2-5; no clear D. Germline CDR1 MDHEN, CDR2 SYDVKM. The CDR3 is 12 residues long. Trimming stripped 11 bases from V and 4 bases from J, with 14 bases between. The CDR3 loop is CACRLGRETQYF. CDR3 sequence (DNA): TGTGCCTGTAGGCTAGGTCGAGAGACCCAGTACTTC. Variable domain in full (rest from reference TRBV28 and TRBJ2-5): DVKVTQSSRYLVKRTGEKVFLECVQDMDHENMFWYRQDPGLGLRLIYFSYDVKMKEKGDIPEGYSVSREKKERFSLILESASTNQTSMYLCACRLGRETQYFGPGTRLLVL.

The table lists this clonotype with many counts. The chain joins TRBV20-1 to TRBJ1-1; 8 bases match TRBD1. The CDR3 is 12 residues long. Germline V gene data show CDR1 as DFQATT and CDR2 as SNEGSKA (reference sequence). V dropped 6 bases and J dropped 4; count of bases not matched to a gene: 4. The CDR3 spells CSARQGSTEAFF. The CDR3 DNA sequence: TGCAGTGCCAGACAGGGGTCCACTGAAGCTTTCTTT.

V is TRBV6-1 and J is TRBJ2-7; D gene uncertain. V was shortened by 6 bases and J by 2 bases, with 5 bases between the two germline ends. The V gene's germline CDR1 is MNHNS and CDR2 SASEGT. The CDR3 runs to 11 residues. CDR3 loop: CASRFAYEQYF. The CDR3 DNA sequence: TGTGCCAGCAGGTTTGCCTACGAGCAGTACTTC.

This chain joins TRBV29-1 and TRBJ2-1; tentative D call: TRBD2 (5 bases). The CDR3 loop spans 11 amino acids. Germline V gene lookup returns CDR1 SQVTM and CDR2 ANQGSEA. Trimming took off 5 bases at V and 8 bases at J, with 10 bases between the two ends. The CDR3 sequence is CSVRGLHEQFF. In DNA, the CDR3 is TGCAGCGTTAGAGGGTTGCATGAGCAGTTCTTC.

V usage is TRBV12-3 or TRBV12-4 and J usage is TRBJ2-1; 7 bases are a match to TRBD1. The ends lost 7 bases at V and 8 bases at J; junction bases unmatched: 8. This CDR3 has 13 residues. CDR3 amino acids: CASTRNRGDEQFF. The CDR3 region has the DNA TGTGCCAGCACCCGAAACAGGGGTGATGAGCAGTTCTTC.

CDR3 in amino acids: CATSDLPDRLNEKLFF. The CDR3 coding sequence is TGTGCCACCAGTGATTTACCGGACAGGCTGAATGAAAAACTGTTTTTT. This sequence joins TRBV24-1 and TRBJ1-4; 7 positions agree with TRBD1. After removal of 1 base from V and 5 bases from J, the junction contained 6 bases not matched to a gene. Germline V gene data show CDR1 as KGHDR and CDR2 as SFDVKD. The CDR3 is 16 residues long.

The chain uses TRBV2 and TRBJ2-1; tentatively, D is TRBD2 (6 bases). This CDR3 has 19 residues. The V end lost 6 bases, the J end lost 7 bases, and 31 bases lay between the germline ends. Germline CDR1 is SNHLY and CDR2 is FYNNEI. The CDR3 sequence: CASSRGVRIAERWGNEQFF. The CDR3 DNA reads TGTGCCAGCAGCCGCGGAGTGAGAATAGCGGAGAGATGGGGAAATGAGCAGTTCTTC.

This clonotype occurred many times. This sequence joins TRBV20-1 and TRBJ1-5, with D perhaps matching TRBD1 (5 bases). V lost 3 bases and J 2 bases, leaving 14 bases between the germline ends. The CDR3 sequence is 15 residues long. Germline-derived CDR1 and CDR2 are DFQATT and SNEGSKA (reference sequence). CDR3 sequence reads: CSASDQGGGNQPQHF. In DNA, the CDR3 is TGCAGTGCTAGCGACCAGGGAGGAGGCAATCAGCCCCAGCATTTT.

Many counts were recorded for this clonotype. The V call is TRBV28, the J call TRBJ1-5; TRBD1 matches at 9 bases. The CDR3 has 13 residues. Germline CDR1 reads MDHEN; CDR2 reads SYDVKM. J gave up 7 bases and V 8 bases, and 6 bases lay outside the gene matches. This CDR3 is CASCRDRVQPQHF. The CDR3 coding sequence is TGTGCCAGCTGTCGGGACAGGGTACAGCCCCAGCATTTT.

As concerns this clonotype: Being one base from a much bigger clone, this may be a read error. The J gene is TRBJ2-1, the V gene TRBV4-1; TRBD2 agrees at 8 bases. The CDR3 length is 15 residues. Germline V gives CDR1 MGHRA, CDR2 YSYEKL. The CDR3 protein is CDSSPISGKWNEQFF. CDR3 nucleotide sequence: TGCGACAGCAGCCCCATTAGCGGGAAATGGAATGAGCAGTTCTTC.

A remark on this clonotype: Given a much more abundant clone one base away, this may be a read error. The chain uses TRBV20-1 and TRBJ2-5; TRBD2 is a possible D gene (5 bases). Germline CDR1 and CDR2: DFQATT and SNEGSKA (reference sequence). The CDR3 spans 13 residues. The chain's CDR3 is CSAPLPGVETQHF. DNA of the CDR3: TGCAGTGCTCCCCTGCCCGGGGTAGAGACCCAGCACTTC.

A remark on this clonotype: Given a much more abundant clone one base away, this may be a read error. CDR3 region: CASTLDVMSYEQYF. The DNA for the CDR3 is TGTGCCAGCACCCTGGACGTAATGTCCTACGAGCAGTACTTC. The chain recombines TRBV28 with TRBJ2-7; D uncertain. CDR1 MDHEN and CDR2 SYDVKM come from the germline V gene. The CDR3 loop spans 14 amino acids. The germline V and J ends were trimmed by 7 bases and 1 base, with 14 bases remaining between them.

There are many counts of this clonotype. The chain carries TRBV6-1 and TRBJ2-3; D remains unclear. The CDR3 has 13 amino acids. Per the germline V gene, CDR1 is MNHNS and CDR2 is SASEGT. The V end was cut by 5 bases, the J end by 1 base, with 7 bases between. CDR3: CASSKRRTDTQYF. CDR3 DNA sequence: TGTGCCAGCAGTAAGAGGCGCACAGATACGCAGTATTTT.

CDR3 sequence: CASSALNTDTQYF. As DNA, the CDR3 is TGTGCCAGCAGTGCCCTTAACACAGATACGCAGTATTTT. The genes are TRBV14 and TRBJ2-3; D unclear. The germline CDR1 and CDR2 sequences are SGHDN and FVKESK. V shed 6 bases and J shed 2 bases, with 9 bases lying between them. The CDR3 has 13 amino acids.

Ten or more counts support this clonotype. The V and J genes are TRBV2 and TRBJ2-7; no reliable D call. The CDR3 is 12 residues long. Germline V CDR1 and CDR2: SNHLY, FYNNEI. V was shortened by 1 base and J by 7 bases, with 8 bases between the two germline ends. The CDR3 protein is CASSEGREEQYF. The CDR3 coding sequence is TGTGCCAGCAGTGAAGGACGAGAAGAGCAGTACTTC.

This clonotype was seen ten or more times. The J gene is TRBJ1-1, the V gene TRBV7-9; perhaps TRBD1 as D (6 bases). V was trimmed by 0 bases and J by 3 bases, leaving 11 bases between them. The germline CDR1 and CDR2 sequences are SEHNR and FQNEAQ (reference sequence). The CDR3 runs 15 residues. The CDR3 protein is CASSLASRGHTEAFF. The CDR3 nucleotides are TGTGCCAGCAGCTTAGCGAGCAGGGGTCACACTGAAGCTTTCTTT.

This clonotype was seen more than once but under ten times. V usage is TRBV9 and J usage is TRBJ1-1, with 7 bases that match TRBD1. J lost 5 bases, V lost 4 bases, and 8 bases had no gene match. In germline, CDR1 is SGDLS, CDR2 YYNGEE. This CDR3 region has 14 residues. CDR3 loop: CASSPTGVYTEAFF. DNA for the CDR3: TGTGCCAGCAGCCCCACAGGGGTGTATACTGAAGCTTTCTTT.

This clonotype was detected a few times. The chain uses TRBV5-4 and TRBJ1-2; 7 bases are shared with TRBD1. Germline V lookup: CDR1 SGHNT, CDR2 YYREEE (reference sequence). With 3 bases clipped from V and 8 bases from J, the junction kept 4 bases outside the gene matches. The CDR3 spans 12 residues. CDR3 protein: CASSSTGWGYTF. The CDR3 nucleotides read TGTGCCAGCAGCTCGACAGGGTGGGGCTACACCTTC.

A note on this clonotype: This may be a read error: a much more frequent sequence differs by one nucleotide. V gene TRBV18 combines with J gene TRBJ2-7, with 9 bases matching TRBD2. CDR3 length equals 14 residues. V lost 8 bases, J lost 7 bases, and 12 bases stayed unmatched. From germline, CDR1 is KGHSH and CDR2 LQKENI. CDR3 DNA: TGTGCCAGCACGGCTAGCGGGAAACAGGAGGAGCAGTACTTC. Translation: CASTASGKQEEQYF.

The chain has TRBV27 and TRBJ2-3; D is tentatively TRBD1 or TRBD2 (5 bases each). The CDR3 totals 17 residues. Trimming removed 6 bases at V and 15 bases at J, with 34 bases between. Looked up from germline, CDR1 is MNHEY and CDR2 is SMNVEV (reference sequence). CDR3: CASSYTQGGGTQPQLYF. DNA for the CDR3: TGTGCCAGCAGCTACACCCAGGGCGGTGGGACCCAACCGCAGTTATATTTT.

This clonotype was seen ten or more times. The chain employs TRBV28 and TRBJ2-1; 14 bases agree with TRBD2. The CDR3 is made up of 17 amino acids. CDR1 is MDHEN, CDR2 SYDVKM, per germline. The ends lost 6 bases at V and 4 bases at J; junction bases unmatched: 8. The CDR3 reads CASRGTSGSRGYNEQFF. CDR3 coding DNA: TGTGCCAGCAGGGGGACTAGCGGGAGTAGGGGATACAATGAGCAGTTCTTC.

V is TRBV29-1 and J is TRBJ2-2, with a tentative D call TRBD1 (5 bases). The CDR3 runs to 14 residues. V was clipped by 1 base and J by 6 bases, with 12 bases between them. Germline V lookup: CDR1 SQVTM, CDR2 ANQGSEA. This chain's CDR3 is CSVEAQGAAGELFF. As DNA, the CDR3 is TGCAGCGTTGAAGCCCAGGGTGCGGCCGGGGAGCTGTTTTTT.